This T cell receptor (beta chain) emerged from a study of T-cell reconstitution after alpha-beta-depleted transplantation in children. General study findings and limits: About two months after transplant, alpha-beta T cells reportedly came from several hundred expanded graft clones. Newly produced T cells mostly accounted for T-cell counts and diversity one year post-transplant. In some patients, recipient T cells and intrathymic progenitors surviving conditioning explained high day-60 diversity.

This clonotype was seen many times. Its antigen is unidentified. The TCRbeta library was prepared with unique molecular identifiers. TCRdb re-called the PCR reads with MiXCR, one entry per CDR3 protein. The sample shows about 300,000 distinct CDR3 sequences, 9.5% to 13% of them seen only once. The CDR3 covers 17 residues. This chain uses TRBV21-1 with TRBJ2-3; the table names TRBD2, a call not compared with the DNA. TRBV21-1 is annotated as a pseudogene. The sample consisted of PBMCs, taken before TCRalphabeta/CD19-depleted stem cell transplant. This TCR was sampled from a boy under two years old with acute myeloid leukemia, due to receive a stem cell transplant. DNA for the CDR3: TGTGCCAGCAGCAAGCCCCGGACTAGTGGGCGGCGGGATACGCAGTATTTT. Translated, it gives CASSKPRTSGRRDTQYF.